These 8 T cell receptor beta chains were all obtained from the same sample, sequenced in a study of blood T cells in healthy people across ages. For the second PCR, which ran for 7 to 11 cycles, a sample-barcoded 5' primer and a J-beta primer mix were used. One entry per CDR3 protein, called by TCRdb with MiXCR from the 5' RACE reads. The data hold 800,000 or so distinct CDR3 sequences, with 20% to 25% observed a single time. These data also formed part of another study, on T cells of mothers and their children.

Sample: blood. All receptors come from a boy between 10 and 17 years old in good health.

A note on this clonotype: One end of the junction does not line up with germline, which may come from a read error. The chain recombines TRBV7-2 with TRBJ2-7, with 13 bases fitting TRBD2. Per germline, CDR1 SGHTA and CDR2 FQGNSA. The CDR3 is made up of 18 amino acids. The CDR3 sequence is CASSLARTSGSLLYEQYF. The CDR3 DNA sequence: TGTGCCAGCAGCCTAGCCCGGACTAGCGGGAGCCTACTCTACGAGCAGTACTTC.

The genes are TRBV15 and TRBJ2-2, with a possible D match to TRBD2 (5 bases). The ends were cut back, 1 base at V and 4 bases at J, with 10 bases in the middle. Germline loops: CDR1 LNHNV, CDR2 YYDKDF (reference sequence). The length of the CDR3 is 15 residues. CDR3 coding DNA: TGTGCCACCAGCAGAGCGGCGGGCCCCACCGGGGAGCTGTTTTTT. Translation gives CATSRAAGPTGELFF.

This clonotype appeared many times. This chain uses TRBV7-6 with TRBJ2-5; perhaps TRBD1 as D (6 bases). The J call is in doubt because the DNA end fits TRBJ2-7 better. CDR1 and CDR2 (germline): SGHVS, FNYEAQ. The CDR3 covers 13 residues. In nucleotides, the CDR3 is TGTGCCAGCAGCGTACAGGGCCAGTACGAGCAGTACTTC. This gives the protein CASSVQGQYEQYF.

This chain connects TRBV28 to TRBJ2-7, with D perhaps TRBD1 or TRBD2 (5 bases each). CDR1 and CDR2 from the germline V gene are MDHEN and SYDVKM. The CDR3 runs to 13 residues. Trimming removed 8 bases from V and 3 bases from J, with 14 bases in between. CDR3 protein: CASRPGTNYEQYF. CDR3 coding DNA: TGTGCCAGCCGCCCCGGGACCAACTACGAGCAGTACTTC.

This sequence joins TRBV7-9 and TRBJ2-7; 8 bases fit TRBD1. This CDR3 comprises 14 residues. From germline, CDR1 is SEHNR and CDR2 FQNEAQ (reference sequence). After removal of 11 bases from V and 6 bases from J, the junction contained 15 bases not matched to a gene. The CDR3, as DNA: TGTGCCGGCACCGAGAAAGGGACAGGAGTCGAGCAGTACTTC. Translating gives CAGTEKGTGVEQYF.

This clonotype was found a few times. This chain links TRBV7-9 with TRBJ1-5, with a weak D call TRBD1 (6 bases). Germline CDR1 SEHNR, CDR2 FQNEAQ (reference sequence). The CDR3 covers 15 residues. V was shortened by 5 bases and J by 4 bases, with 15 bases between the two germline ends. The CDR3 reads CASSPDGQPNQPQHF. DNA for the CDR3: TGTGCCAGCAGCCCCGACGGACAGCCGAATCAGCCCCAGCATTTT.

This clonotype occurred a few times. The chain is built from TRBV19 and TRBJ1-4; a possible D gene is TRBD1 (5 bases). The CDR3 totals 14 residues. Germline-derived CDR1 and CDR2 are LNHDA and SQIVND (reference sequence). Trimming stripped 7 bases from V and 3 bases from J, with 12 bases between. CDR3 DNA: TGTGCCAGTACCGATCCAGGGTCTAATGAAAAACTGTTTTTT. It is translated as CASTDPGSNEKLFF.

This chain links TRBV7-2 with TRBJ1-2; no reliable D call. Germline V lookup: CDR1 SGHTA, CDR2 FQGNSA. The CDR3 spans 14 residues. The V gene lost 2 bases and the J gene lost 7 bases, with 14 bases spanning the gap. The CDR3 coding sequence is TGTGCCAGCAGCTTAAGGCGGGCGGAGTCTGGCTACACCTTC. It is translated as CASSLRRAESGYTF.